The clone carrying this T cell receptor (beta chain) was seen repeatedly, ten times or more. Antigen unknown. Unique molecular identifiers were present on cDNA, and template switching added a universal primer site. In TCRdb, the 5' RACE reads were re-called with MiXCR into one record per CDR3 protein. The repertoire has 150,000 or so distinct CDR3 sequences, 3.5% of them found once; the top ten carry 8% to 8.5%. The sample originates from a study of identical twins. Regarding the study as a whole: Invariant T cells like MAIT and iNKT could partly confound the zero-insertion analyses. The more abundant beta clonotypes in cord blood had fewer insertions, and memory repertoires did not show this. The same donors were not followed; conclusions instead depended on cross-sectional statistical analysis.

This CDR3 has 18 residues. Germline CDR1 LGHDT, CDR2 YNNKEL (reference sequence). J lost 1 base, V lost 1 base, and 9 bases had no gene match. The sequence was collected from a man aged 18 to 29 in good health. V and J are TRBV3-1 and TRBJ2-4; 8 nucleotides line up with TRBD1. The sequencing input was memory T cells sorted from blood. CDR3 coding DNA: TGTGCCAGCAGCCAAGGGACGACAGGGGAGAAGGCCAAAAACATTCAGTACTTC. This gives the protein CASSQGTTGEKAKNIQYF.